This paragraph covers one T cell receptor beta chain sequence. A junction boundary mismatches the germline segment, possibly from a read error. The sample originates from a study of T cell changes during pregnancy in multiple sclerosis. Profiled with immunoSEQ multiplex PCR; TCRdb holds only in-frame clones, not every one. Of about 110,000 clones in the sample, under 95% are singletons; the top ten hold roughly 1.5%. CDR1 SQVTM and CDR2 ANQGSEA come from the germline V gene. The CDR3 covers 13 residues. The sequence was collected from a female donor with multiple sclerosis, enrolled in a pregnancy study. This material consisted of peripheral blood, taken before pregnancy. The chain recombines TRBV29-1 with TRBJ2-5; 11 bases fit TRBD2. CDR3 coding DNA: TGCAGCAGTAGCGGGAGGGCCCAACAGACCCAGTACTTC. Translating gives CSSSGRAQQTQYF.